A selection of T cell receptor beta chains follows, all from one sample in a study of T cells in Graves' hyperthyroidism and ophthalmopathy. TCRdb passed the multiplex PCR reads through MiXCR, listing each CDR3 protein once. Altogether around 300,000 distinct CDR3 sequences are present, 13% to 15% being singletons, with the ten largest covering 30%. The source material was blood. The receptors come from a woman aged 45-65 years with Graves' hyperthyroidism that later progressed to Graves' ophthalmopathy. The CDR3 runs from the conserved cysteine through the conserved F or W. Each record gives: V gene, J gene, CDR3 protein.

TRBV7-9	TRBJ1-3	CASRRPLSGNTIYF
TRBV29-1	TRBJ2-5	CSVEGTDLRDRVQETQYF
TRBV28	TRBJ2-7	CASSSPPTSGQYEQYF
TRBV5-1	TRBJ2-1	CASSPVGNEQFF
TRBV6-1	TRBJ2-3	CASSRQFITSTDTQYF
TRBV25-1	TRBJ1-1	CASVAGIGAEAFF
TRBV6-1	TRBJ2-1	CASYPSGAGGYDEQFF
TRBV20-1	TRBJ1-1	CSATQGYTEAFF
TRBV6-1	TRBJ1-4	CASSEAVVVGRGLWEKLFF
TRBV6-1	TRBJ1-5	CASSELRTQPQHF
TRBV2	TRBJ2-1	CASLQALKGDEQFF
TRBV6-1	TRBJ2-3	CASSWDRTQYF
TRBV27	TRBJ2-7	CASSLVPGITYEQYF
TRBV19	TRBJ1-1	CASRTHRQTNTEAFF
TRBV27	TRBJ2-3	CASARGSWVGNTQYF
TRBV13	TRBJ2-1	CASSIRRPASMSLGQQFF
TRBV7-9	TRBJ2-5	CASSFWDRVMFVKTQYF
TRBV24-1	TRBJ2-3	CATSQRGTATDTQYF
TRBV20-1	TRBJ1-1	CSAPDSYTEAFF
TRBV29-1	TRBJ2-1	CSVGSSYNEQFF
TRBV4-1	TRBJ2-5	CASSHVFTREPEMAQYF
TRBV2	TRBJ2-3	CANPGLYPTDTQYF
TRBV7-2	TRBJ2-5	CASSLVGRAGGLQETQYF
TRBV6-6	TRBJ2-3	CASSYRRADTQYF
TRBV7-9	TRBJ2-7	CASSQAETSYEQYF
TRBV19	TRBJ2-1	CASSSWVLRREGYNEQFF
TRBV6-1	TRBJ1-1	CASSPVGRGAFF
TRBV6-1	TRBJ2-7	CASWRDPIIPEQYF
TRBV14	TRBJ2-4	CASSHGVRAKNIQYF
TRBV4-1	TRBJ1-5	CASSQVRGAPNQPQHF